The 15 T cell receptor beta chains presented below share a single source sample, sequenced in a study of T cell repertoires in cytomegalovirus infection. Each CDR3 protein is one row after TCRdb ran MiXCR on the reads. The data show about 740,000 distinct CDR3 sequences, less than 40% seen once. The sequencing sample was made of PBMCs. The source of these receptors is a human donor in good health (CMV status not recorded). Some clones in this sample may be carry-over from other donors' samples.

The rearrangement links TRBV29-1 to TRBJ2-5; no reliable D call. The germline CDR1 and CDR2 sequences are SQVTM and ANQGSEA. V lost 3 bases and J 0 bases, leaving 11 bases between the germline ends. This CDR3 contains 14 residues. CDR3 loop: CSVEVLGYQETQYF. The CDR3 DNA reads TGCAGCGTTGAGGTTCTGGGCTACCAAGAGACCCAGTACTTC.

The V and J genes are TRBV5-1 and TRBJ2-1; maybe TRBD2 (5 bases). CDR1 is SGHRS and CDR2 is YFSETQ in the germline V gene. V shed 0 bases and J shed 6 bases, with 13 bases lying between them. This CDR3 region has 15 residues. CDR3 sequence (DNA): TGCGCCAGCAGCTTGGGAGGGAACAATCCCAATGAGCAGTTCTTC. Its translation: CASSLGGNNPNEQFF.

The rearrangement joins TRBV11-3 to TRBJ2-1, with D maybe TRBD1 (5 bases). From germline, CDR1 is SGHNT and CDR2 YENEEA. Trimming stripped 3 bases from V and 10 bases from J, with 16 bases between. The CDR3 length is 14 residues. The CDR3 spells CASSFPGGAGEQFF. DNA of the CDR3: TGTGCCAGCAGCTTCCCGGGTGGGGCAGGGGAGCAGTTCTTC.

The J gene is TRBJ2-3, the V gene TRBV9, with TRBD2 identical over 11 bases. J gave up 5 bases and V 0 bases, and 8 bases lay outside the gene matches. Germline CDR1 SGDLS, CDR2 YYNGEE. The CDR3 has 17 amino acids. CDR3 residues: CASSVEGSGGAGDTQYF. As DNA, the CDR3 is TGTGCCAGCAGCGTAGAGGGTAGCGGGGGGGCCGGAGATACGCAGTATTTT.

This chain links TRBV12-3 or TRBV12-4 with TRBJ1-1, with 8 bases identical to TRBD1. The CDR3 contains 16 residues. V shed 3 bases and J 6 bases; nucleotides not matched to a gene: 12. CDR3 in DNA: TGTGCCAGCAGTTTGTGGAGGGACAGGAAGGCTCCTGAAGCTTTCTTT. Translated, it gives CASSLWRDRKAPEAFF.

Note on this clonotype: With a much larger clone just one base away, this may be a read error. The chain links TRBV7-8 to TRBJ2-7; no reliable D call. The CDR3 spans 13 residues. Looked up from germline, CDR1 is SGHVS and CDR2 is FQNEAQ. The CDR3 DNA reads as TGTGCCAGAAGCTTTAACGACGGCTACGAGCAGTACTTC. Residues: CARSFNDGYEQYF.

This clonotype was detected only a few times. The V gene is TRBV12-3 or TRBV12-4, the J gene TRBJ1-5, with D possibly TRBD1 on 5 matching bases. This CDR3 region has 14 residues. Between the trimmed V and J ends, which lost 7 bases and 4 bases, there was a span of 14 bases. This CDR3 reads CASILWGGNQPQHF. CDR3 DNA sequence: TGTGCCAGCATTCTCTGGGGGGGGAATCAGCCCCAGCATTTT.

This chain uses TRBV12-3 or TRBV12-4 with TRBJ1-6; 9 bases line up with TRBD1. V shed 7 bases, J shed 6 bases, and the junction held 4 bases outside the gene matches. There are 14 residues in the CDR3. The CDR3 protein is CASKQTGGNSPLHF. CDR3 coding DNA: TGTGCCAGCAAGCAGACAGGGGGTAATTCACCCCTCCACTTT.

As regards this clonotype: This may stem from a read error, because a much larger clone lies one nucleotide away. This chain connects TRBV25-1 to TRBJ2-3; the D gene is possibly TRBD1 (5 bases). CDR1 and CDR2 (germline): MGHDK, SYGVNS. The CDR3 has 16 residues. The CDR3 region has the DNA TGTGCCAGCAGCATCGGAGTGAGTATGGGGCCAGAGACGCAGTATTTT. It specifies CASSIGVSMGPETQYF. Full variable domain (outside the CDR3, taken from reference TRBV25-1 and TRBJ2-3): EADIYQTPRYLVIGTGKKITLECSQTMGHDKMYWYQQDPGMELHLIHYSYGVNSTEKGDLSSESTVSRIRTEHFPLTLESARPSHTSQYLCASSIGVSMGPETQYFGPGTRLTVL.

This rearrangement joins TRBV20-1 to TRBJ1-2, with unresolved D. Trimming removed 2 bases at V and 3 bases at J, with 16 bases between. Per the germline V gene, CDR1 is DFQATT and CDR2 is SNEGSKA (reference sequence). The CDR3 is made up of 15 amino acids. The CDR3 bases are TGCAGTGCTAGACCTAGATTGGAGTCCTACTATGGCTACACCTTC. Its protein is CSARPRLESYYGYTF.

This CDR3 is CASSEHRTTNYGYTF. CDR3 bases: TGTGCCAGCAGCGAACACAGGACCACTAACTATGGCTACACCTTC. V gene TRBV7-8 combines with J gene TRBJ1-2; possibly TRBD1 for D (5 bases). This CDR3 spans 15 amino acids. Trimming took 5 bases from V and 0 from J, leaving 13 bases between them. Germline lookup yields CDR1 SGHVS and CDR2 FQNEAQ. The full variable domain, with the rest looked up from reference TRBV7-8 and TRBJ1-2, is GAGVSQSPRYKVAKRGQDVALRCDPISGHVSLFWYQQALGQGPEFLTYFQNEAQLDKSGLPSDRFFAERPEGSVSTLKIQRTQQEDSAVYLCASSEHRTTNYGYTFGSGTRLTVV.

This chain connects TRBV18 to TRBJ2-1, with TRBD2 matching over 7 bases. The CDR3 sequence is 16 residues long. V dropped 4 bases and J dropped 8; count of bases not matched to a gene: 14. Looked up from germline, CDR1 is KGHSH and CDR2 is LQKENI. CDR3 sequence reads: CASSRTGGPISDEQFF. The CDR3 nucleotides read TGTGCCAGCTCACGTACGGGAGGCCCTATTTCGGATGAGCAGTTCTTC.

The J gene is TRBJ1-1, the V gene TRBV6-1; the D is unclear. Germline V CDR1 and CDR2: MNHNS, SASEGT. Trimming pared 6 bases from V and 6 bases from J, leaving 11 bases between. This CDR3 region has 12 residues. The CDR3 DNA sequence: TGTGCCAGCAGACGGTCCGGCTCTGAAGCTTTCTTT. It encodes CASRRSGSEAFF.

The J gene is TRBJ2-6, the V gene TRBV27; 8 bases are shared with TRBD1. The CDR3 totals 17 residues. V shed 4 bases and J 0 bases; nucleotides not matched to a gene: 5. CDR1 is MNHEY, CDR2 SMNVEV, per germline (reference sequence). The CDR3 loop is CASSWDRSGSGANVLTF. The CDR3 nucleotides read TGTGCCAGCAGTTGGGACAGGTCCGGCTCTGGGGCCAACGTCCTGACTTTC.

The sample holds a few counts of this clonotype. The V gene is TRBV7-9, the J gene TRBJ2-7; no reliable D call. V was pared by 5 bases and J by 7 bases, with 12 bases between. Germline V CDR1 and CDR2: SEHNR, FQNEAQ (reference sequence). The CDR3 has 12 residues. The CDR3 spells CASSRSVGEQYF. CDR3 DNA: TGTGCCAGCAGCCGCTCCGTAGGGGAGCAGTACTTC.